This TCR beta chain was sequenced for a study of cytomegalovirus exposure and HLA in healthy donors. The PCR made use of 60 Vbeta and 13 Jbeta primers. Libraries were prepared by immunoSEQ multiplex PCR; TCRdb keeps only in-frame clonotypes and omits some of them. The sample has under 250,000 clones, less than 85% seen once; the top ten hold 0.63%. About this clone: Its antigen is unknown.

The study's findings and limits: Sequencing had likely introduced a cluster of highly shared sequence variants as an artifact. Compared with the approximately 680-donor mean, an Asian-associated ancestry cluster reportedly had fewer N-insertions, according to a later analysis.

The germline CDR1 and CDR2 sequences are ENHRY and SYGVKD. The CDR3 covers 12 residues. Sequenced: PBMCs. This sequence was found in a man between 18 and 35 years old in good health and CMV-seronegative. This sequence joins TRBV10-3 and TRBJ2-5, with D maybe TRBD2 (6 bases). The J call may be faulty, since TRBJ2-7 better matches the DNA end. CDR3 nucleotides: TGTGCCACCACCGGGAGCCTCTACGAGCAGTACTTC. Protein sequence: CATTGSLYEQYF.